This is a list of T cell receptor beta chains from one sample in a study of T cell responses to AZD1222 COVID-19 vaccine. Profiling relied on immunoSEQ multiplex PCR, and the TCRdb table lists in-frame clones only, not all of them. The data contain more than 80,000 clones, 90% of them singletons. Sequencing was performed on peripheral blood, taken 28 days after the second AZD1222 dose. All receptors derive from an adult who received the AZD1222 COVID-19 vaccine. Both conserved end residues are part of each CDR3. D genes are given only for firm matches. Clone size appears in some rows only: once, few, many, or a class for an expanded clone.

V gene	D gene	clone size	J gene	CDR3 DNA	CDR3 protein
TRBV3-1/TRBV3-2	-	-	TRBJ1-2	TGTGCCAGCAGCCAAGAAGTGGCCTATGGCTACACCTTC	CASSQEVAYGYTF
TRBV5-6	-	-	TRBJ1-2	TGTGCCAGCAGCTTTATCCCCCGGGGGCGAGATGGAGGTGGCTACACCTTC	CASSFIPRGRDGGGYTF
TRBV6-2/TRBV6-3	-	-	TRBJ2-1	TGTGCCAGCAGTTACCTCGTGAGCTACAATGAGCAGTTCTTC	CASSYLVSYNEQFF
TRBV18	-	-	TRBJ1-4	TGTGCCAGCTCACCACGGAGTACTAATGAAAAACTGTTTTTT	CASSPRSTNEKLFF
TRBV30	TRBD2	once	TRBJ2-1	TGTGCCTGGAGTTCTCTAGCGGGGGGCCGGAGTGAGCAGTTCTTC	CAWSSLAGGRSEQFF
TRBV6-2/TRBV6-3	-	-	TRBJ1-1	TGTGCCAGCAGTCCCATGGCAGGGGTCACTGAAGCTTTCTTT	CASSPMAGVTEAFF
TRBV5-6	-	few	TRBJ1-6	TGTGCCAGCAGCTCCGCGGGGGCCTACAATTCACCCCTCCACTTT	CASSSAGAYNSPLHF
TRBV4-1	-	-	TRBJ2-6	TGCGCCAGCAGCCAAGAACGGACTGGGGCCAACGTCCTGACTTTC	CASSQERTGANVLTF
TRBV6-4	TRBD1	once	TRBJ1-4	TGTGCCAGCAGTGATACGACAGGGGAGGGGGGTGAAAAACTGTTTTTT	CASSDTTGEGGEKLFF
TRBV7-2	-	-	TRBJ1-1	TGTGCCAGCAGCTTATCAGGAAGTTGGACCGTGGAAGCTTTCTTT	CASSLSGSWTVEAFF
TRBV2	-	-	TRBJ2-7	TGTGCCAGCAGCCCTACCGGGGGCTACGAGCAGTACTTC	CASSPTGGYEQYF
TRBV9	-	-	TRBJ2-4	TGTGCCAGCAGCGTAGAACAGGTTAGCGACATTCAGTACTTC	CASSVEQVSDIQYF
TRBV5-1	TRBD2	-	TRBJ2-5	TGCGCCAGCAGCTGGACTAGCGGGGTGGGAGAGACCCAGTACTTC	CASSWTSGVGETQYF
TRBV6-5	TRBD1	-	TRBJ1-6	TGTGCCAGCAGCCAGGGACAGGGGTCTTCACCCCTCCACTTT	CASSQGQGSSPLHF
TRBV28	-	-	TRBJ2-3	TGTGCCAGCAGCCTCCCCGGGGGCCCCGGAGATACGCAGTATTTT	CASSLPGGPGDTQYF
TRBV5-6	-	-	TRBJ2-1	TGTGCCAGCAGCTTGGGCGGGGTCTCCTACAATGAGCAGTTCTTC	CASSLGGVSYNEQFF
TRBV14	-	-	TRBJ1-5	TGTGCCAGCAGCCGGGACTTCAATCAGCCCCAGCATTTT	CASSRDFNQPQHF
TRBV6-5	TRBD1	-	TRBJ2-7	TGTGCCAGCAGCACCCGGGACAGGAGCTCCTACGAGCAGTACTTC	CASSTRDRSSYEQYF
TRBV5-4	-	-	TRBJ1-5	TGTGCCAGCAGCTTGGGGGGAGGTGGCAGCAATCAGCCCCAGCATTTT	CASSLGGGGSNQPQHF
TRBV19	TRBD1	-	TRBJ1-6	TGTGCCAGTAGTATCGTGGGACAGGGGAGCTCACCCCTCCACTTT	CASSIVGQGSSPLHF
TRBV19	-	-	TRBJ1-4	TGTGCCAGTAGTATCGGGACGGTGAATGAAAAACTGTTTTTT	CASSIGTVNEKLFF
TRBV9	TRBD1	-	TRBJ2-5	TGTGCCAGCAGCGTAGATGGACAGGGACAAGAGACCCAGTACTTC	CASSVDGQGQETQYF
TRBV5-4	-	-	TRBJ2-5	TGTGCCAGCAGCTTGGGATTATTGCCGTACCAAGAGACCCAGTACTTC	CASSLGLLPYQETQYF
TRBV29-1	-	-	TRBJ2-7	TGCAGCGTTGAGGGACCGACGGGGCAGTACTTC	CSVEGPTGQYF
TRBV18	-	-	TRBJ1-2	TGTGCCAGCTCACCTCTGGATGGCTACACCTTC	CASSPLDGYTF
TRBV25-1	TRBD1	-	TRBJ2-1	TGTGCCACAAGACAGGGGGGTTACAATGAGCAGTTCTTC	CATRQGGYNEQFF
TRBV7-3	TRBD1	-	TRBJ2-3	TGTGCCAGCAGCCCCGGGACAGGGGGGGATACGCAGTATTTT	CASSPGTGGDTQYF
TRBV7-9	-	-	TRBJ1-1	TGTGCCAGCAGCTTTCTGGGGGCGAGCGCCACTGAAGCTTTCTTT	CASSFLGASATEAFF
TRBV18	-	-	TRBJ1-2	TGTGCCAGCTCACCAGACGGCTCCTATGGCTACACCTTC	CASSPDGSYGYTF
TRBV7-3	-	-	TRBJ2-7	TGTGCCAGCAGCCCGTCGGGCTCCCCTGTCAACGAGCAGTACTTC	CASSPSGSPVNEQYF
TRBV20-1	-	few	TRBJ2-1	TGCAGTGCGTGGGGCCGTTTGGAGCAGTTCTTC	CSAWGRLEQFF
TRBV7-2	-	-	TRBJ1-6	TGTGCCAGCAGCCGTGAGACTTACAAGAATAATTCACCCCTCCACTTT	CASSRETYKNNSPLHF
TRBV5-1	-	-	TRBJ2-3	TGCGCCAGCAGGATGGGGACTAGCACAGATACGCAGTATTTT	CASRMGTSTDTQYF
TRBV5-1	-	-	TRBJ2-1	TGCGCCAGCAGCTTGGGCAGGTTGGGGAATGAGCAGTTCTTC	CASSLGRLGNEQFF
TRBV18	-	-	TRBJ2-3	TGTGCCAGCTCGTGGGTCGGGGGGCGGCCAGATACGCAGTATTTT	CASSWVGGRPDTQYF
TRBV6-4	-	-	TRBJ2-7	TGTGCCAGCAGGCAGGGGGGGCCAGCCGCCGAGCAGTACTTC	CASRQGGPAAEQYF
TRBV4-3	-	-	TRBJ1-3	TGCGCCAGCAGCCATGGCGTCGCCAACACCATATATTTT	CASSHGVANTIYF
TRBV6-2/TRBV6-3	TRBD1	-	TRBJ1-6	TGTGCCAGCAGTTATCCCGACAGGGTGCTCCACTTT	CASSYPDRVLHF
TRBV20-1	TRBD1	-	TRBJ1-2	TGCAGTGCTAGTCAGGGGGCGGACCCCTATGGCTACACCTTC	CSASQGADPYGYTF
TRBV9	-	-	TRBJ2-3	TGTGCCAGCAGCGTAGCGCGGGGCCTCCGCGGCACAGATACGCAGTATTTT	CASSVARGLRGTDTQYF
TRBV4-1	-	-	TRBJ2-1	TGCGCCAGCAGCCAGGGGAGCTCCTACAATGAGCAGTTCTTC	CASSQGSSYNEQFF
TRBV9	-	-	TRBJ1-3	TGTGCCAGCAGCCCTCCCGATGGCCGGATACTCTCTGGAAACACCATATATTTT	CASSPPDGRILSGNTIYF
TRBV5-1	TRBD2	-	TRBJ2-5	TGCGCCAGCAGCGAGACTAGCTGGGAGACCCAGTACTTC	CASSETSWETQYF
TRBV4-1	-	-	TRBJ2-7	TGCGCCAGCAGCGTCAGGGGTTCCTACGAGCAGTACTTC	CASSVRGSYEQYF
TRBV7-2	-	-	TRBJ1-5	TGTGCCAGCAGCACAGGACACGATAGCAATCAGCCCCAGCATTTT	CASSTGHDSNQPQHF
TRBV14	-	-	TRBJ1-4	TGTGCCAGCAGCCAAGATATTGAGGGGCTAGCTGAAAAACTGTTTTTT	CASSQDIEGLAEKLFF
TRBV2	TRBD1	-	TRBJ2-1	TGTGCCATAATCCCGGGACAGAGCTACAATGAGCAGTTCTTC	CAIIPGQSYNEQFF
TRBV6-5	-	-	TRBJ2-7	TGTGCCAGCAGGACTAATTACGAGCAGTACTTC	CASRTNYEQYF
TRBV10-2	TRBD1	-	TRBJ2-7	TGCGCCAGCAGGGACAGGGTCGACGAGCAGTACTTC	CASRDRVDEQYF
TRBV11-3	-	-	TRBJ2-3	TGTGCCAGCAGCAAAGTTAGCACAGATACGCAGTATTTT	CASSKVSTDTQYF
TRBV4-1	-	-	TRBJ1-5	TGCGCCAGCAGCCAAGGAGGTCTGGGGGTAAATCAGCCCCAGCATTTT	CASSQGGLGVNQPQHF
TRBV9	-	-	TRBJ1-2	TGTGCCAGCAGCGTAGACCTCTTACCACTGAACTATGGCTACACCTTC	CASSVDLLPLNYGYTF
TRBV6-5	-	-	TRBJ1-1	TGTGCCAGCGTGAACGGGGGTGAAACTGAAGCTTTCTTT	CASVNGGETEAFF
TRBV10-2	-	-	TRBJ2-1	TGCGCCAGCAGGCTGACTAGAACCTCCTACAATGAGCAGTTCTTC	CASRLTRTSYNEQFF
TRBV7-9	-	-	TRBJ2-3	TGTGCCAGCAGCTTAGTCACGGGCCCCACAGATACGCAGTATTTT	CASSLVTGPTDTQYF
TRBV9	-	once	TRBJ2-1	TGTGCCAGCAGCGTAATCAACAATGAGCAGTTCTTC	CASSVINNEQFF
TRBV19	-	-	TRBJ1-1	TGTGCCAGTAGCCAGGGATCCCGAAACACTGAAGCTTTCTTT	CASSQGSRNTEAFF